The TCR beta chain under discussion was sequenced for a study of graft-versus-host responses after intestinal transplantation (dated by TCRdb to about 2021). About the study as a whole: Recipients received multivisceral, liver-intestinal, or isolated intestinal transplants. Of the 20 to 30 intestinal transplant recipients enrolled in the cohort, one of whom was a retransplant, a few patients without pretransplant specimens were excluded. Anti-thymocyte globulin induction was given to all recipients, followed by maintenance tacrolimus and steroids for two to four years. Graft-versus-host and host-versus-graft alloreactive T cell clones were tracked in the graft, circulation and bone marrow after intestinal transplantation using bulk TCR-beta CDR3 sequencing. Alloreactive clones were identified by sequencing pre-transplant mixed lymphocyte reaction products and comparing these products with unstimulated pre-transplant donor and recipient T cells. Samples from a few later patients were sequenced in-house on an Illumina MiSeq with MiXCR processing rather than by the commercial service. A peak of at least 4% donor T cells among recipient peripheral blood mononuclear cells was the definition used for donor T cell macrochimerism.

The sample's time point label is to be understood as: cells obtained before transplantation from donor or recipient. CD3+CD4+ and CD3+CD8+ populations were FACS-sorted from unstimulated pre-transplant donor and recipient cells taken from spleen or lymph nodes. On this clone: The specificity of this receptor is unknown. There are no base qualities to consult, and no much larger clone falls within one base.

The paper's findings and limits, for the study overall: In the allografts of patients with donor T cell macrochimerism, GvH to HvG T cell clonal ratios were high. Conclusions were limited by the relatively low number and heterogeneity of intestinal transplant patients. Early after transplant, peak levels of circulating GvH clones were found to be associated with declines in HvG clones. GvH clones turned up in recipient bone marrow, with some appearing earlier in ileal mucosa or blood, a pattern consistent with an intestinal mucosal origin.

Libraries were constructed by the immunoSEQ multiplex PCR assay. For most patients, genomic DNA was isolated with the Qiagen DNeasy Blood and Tissue Kit and sent frozen to Adaptive Biotechnologies for TCR sequencing. For most patients, genomic DNA was subjected to high-throughput TCR-beta CDR3 sequencing by Adaptive Biotechnologies. The paper's processing steps were these. TCR sequencing data for approximately 19 patients were retrieved from Adaptive's ImmunoSEQ software; a few other patients were processed with MiXCR and VDJtools. CD4 versus CD8 sorting errors were corrected by removing sequences found in both subsets at a frequency ratio below 5:1. CDR3 nucleotide sequences shared by donor and recipient were removed because the origin of these sequences could not be assigned. To count as alloreactive, a clone needed at least 2-fold expansion over unstimulated cells and a minimum CFSE-low frequency of 0.002% (template counts) or 0.001% (read counts). A clone was considered mappable if detected in the sequenced pre-transplant spleen, lymph node, or MLR CFSE-low populations of the donor or recipient. The cumulative frequency of alloreactive clones was calculated as a percentage of all sequences, weighted by copy number. TCRdb's version of the immuneACCESS table is confined to in-frame rearrangements and falls short of the full clone set. An unresolved V gene accounts for under half of the shortfall where checked; the remainder is of unknown origin. V and J calls and clone size follow that table, whereas D and trimming were derived from the DNA. For this sample the table gives about 41,000 clones, of which roughly 96% were detected only once. Around 0.53% of the sample goes to the ten largest clones.

CDR1 DFQATT and CDR2 SNEGSKA are derived from the germline V gene (reference sequence). CDR3 length: 11 amino acids, cysteine to phenylalanine. Only CDR3 DNA remains: 33 bases, in frame from the first base. The V end loses 6 bases and the J end loses 5 bases, and a stretch of 11 bases separates them. The chain joins TRBV20-1 to TRBJ2-7; the D segment could be TRBD1, given 6 matching bases. This TCR derives from a human donor who was the organ donor for an intestinal transplant. The sample here was unstimulated CD8+ T cells sorted from spleen or lymph node cells, taken before transplant. The CDR3 region: CSAQQGHEQYF. The nucleotide sequence reads as follows: TGCAGTGCCCAACAGGGCCACGAGCAGTACTTC.